Below, 14 T cell receptor beta chains from the same sample are listed, as sequenced in a study of blood T cell repertoires in COVID-19. Profiled with immunoSEQ multiplex PCR; TCRdb holds only in-frame clones, not every one. The data hold over 100,000 clones, with just under 90% observed a single time. Sequencing was done on a sample of peripheral blood. The receptor set was obtained from a human donor in a cohort sampled during active COVID-19.

CDR3 amino acids: CASSYPSSGQGSDEQYF. DNA of the CDR3: TGTGCCAGCAGTTACCCGTCATCTGGACAGGGGTCCGACGAGCAGTACTTC. This chain joins TRBV6-2 or TRBV6-3 and TRBJ2-7, with 9 bases aligning to TRBD1. Germline CDR1 reads MNHEY; CDR2 reads SVGEGT. V gave up 2 bases and J gave up 5 bases; unmatched junction bases: 13. The length of the CDR3 is 17 residues.

The chain combines TRBV7-9 with TRBJ2-5, with 7 bases matching TRBD1. The V gene end was trimmed by 4 bases and the J gene end by 2 bases; junction bases not matched to a gene: 7. The germline gives CDR1 SEHNR, CDR2 FQNEAQ (reference sequence). This CDR3 is 15 amino acids long. Written as DNA, the CDR3 is TGTGCCAGCAGCTCCTCACGGGGACAGCAAGAGACCCAGTACTTC. Translated, it gives CASSSSRGQQETQYF. The whole variable domain, filled in from reference TRBV7-9 and TRBJ2-5, reads DTGVSQNPRHKITKRGQNVTFRCDPISEHNRLYWYRQTLGQGPEFLTYFQNEAQLEKSRLLSDRFSAERPKGSFSTLEIQRTEQGDSAMYLCASSSSRGQQETQYFGPGTRLLVL.

The chain is built from TRBV11-2 and TRBJ2-3, with D unclear. In germline, CDR1 is SGHAT, CDR2 FQNNGV. The CDR3 consists of 12 residues. V lost 5 bases, J lost 0 bases, and 3 bases lay in between. CDR3 protein: CASSRSTDTQYF. As DNA, the CDR3 is TGTGCCAGCAGCCGGAGCACAGATACGCAGTATTTT.

The chain carries TRBV27 and TRBJ2-3; 10 bases are shared with TRBD2. This CDR3 spans 16 amino acids. With 8 bases clipped from V and 6 bases from J, the junction kept 14 bases outside the gene matches. Per the germline V gene, CDR1 is MNHEY and CDR2 is SMNVEV (reference sequence). CDR3 in DNA: TGTGCCAGCGGCCCCGGAGCGGGGGGGCACCGGGATACGCAGTATTTT. This encodes CASGPGAGGHRDTQYF.

The chain joins TRBV7-2 to TRBJ1-2, with D possibly being TRBD1 (6 bases). This CDR3 spans 16 amino acids. Per the germline V gene, CDR1 is SGHTA and CDR2 is FQGNSA. V was trimmed by 0 bases and J by 5 bases, leaving 16 bases between them. The CDR3 sequence is CASSLARGLSGYGYTF. CDR3 bases: TGTGCCAGCAGCTTAGCGAGGGGGTTGTCGGGATATGGCTACACCTTC.

The chain joins TRBV3-1 (or the pseudogene TRBV3-2) to TRBJ1-1; 7 bases line up with TRBD1. After removal of 7 bases from V and 4 bases from J, the junction contained 6 bases not matched to a gene. Germline V CDR1 and CDR2: LGHDT, YNNKEL (reference sequence). This CDR3 has 13 residues. The CDR3 bases are TGTGCCAGCACCCTGGGACAGATCACTGAAGCTTTCTTT. It yields the protein CASTLGQITEAFF.

The chain recombines TRBV3-1 (or the pseudogene TRBV3-2) with TRBJ1-1; TRBD1 agrees at 10 bases. V lost 3 bases, J lost 10 bases, and 5 bases stayed unmatched. Germline assignment: CDR1 LGHDT and CDR2 YNNKEL (reference sequence). The CDR3 length is 13 residues. Here the CDR3 reads CASSQTGGLGAFF. As DNA, the CDR3 is TGTGCCAGCAGCCAGACAGGGGGCCTGGGAGCTTTCTTT.

This chain connects TRBV7-9 to TRBJ2-7; TRBD1 agrees at 9 bases. The J segment lost 2 bases and the V segment lost 3 bases, leaving 2 bases of the junction unmatched. Germline lookup yields CDR1 SEHNR and CDR2 FQNEAQ (reference sequence). The length of the CDR3 is 14 residues. CDR3 bases: TGTGCCAGCAGCTTGCGACAGGGGGCCTACGAGCAGTACTTC. Translating gives CASSLRQGAYEQYF.

The V and J genes are TRBV14 and TRBJ2-7; a possible D gene is TRBD1 (6 bases). V was clipped by 4 bases and J by 4 bases, with 14 bases between them. The CDR3 extends over 14 amino acids. Per germline, CDR1 SGHDN and CDR2 FVKESK. CDR3 sequence (DNA): TGTGCCAGCAGCCGCGGACAGCCGCCATACGAGCAGTACTTC. This codes for CASSRGQPPYEQYF.

The genes are TRBV11-1 and TRBJ2-5; 9 bases align to TRBD2. CDR1 and CDR2 (germline): SGHAT, FQDESV (reference sequence). With 0 bases clipped from V and 2 bases from J, the junction kept 7 bases outside the gene matches. CDR3 length equals 17 residues. The CDR3 here is CASSLAGVAGVQETQYF. The CDR3 DNA reads TGTGCCAGCAGCTTAGCTGGGGTAGCGGGGGTACAAGAGACCCAGTACTTC.

V and J are TRBV27 and TRBJ2-7; D gene unclear. Germline CDR1 is MNHEY and CDR2 is SMNVEV (reference sequence). Trimming took 1 base from V and 0 from J, leaving 4 bases between them. This CDR3 has 13 amino acids. The CDR3, as DNA: TGTGCCAGCAGTTTATTTTACTCCTACGAGCAGTACTTC. This encodes CASSLFYSYEQYF.

This clone was found once. This chain uses TRBV6-5 with TRBJ1-1, with TRBD1 matching over 9 bases. The germline V gene encodes CDR1 MNHEY and CDR2 SVGAGI. CDR3 length equals 12 residues. The trim removed 5 bases at V and 10 bases at J, leaving 5 bases unmatched. This chain's CDR3 is CASSRTGDRAFF. The CDR3 DNA follows: TGTGCCAGCAGTCGGACAGGGGATCGAGCTTTCTTT.

The chain uses TRBV6-5 and TRBJ1-4; 8 bases align to TRBD1. Germline assignment: CDR1 MNHEY and CDR2 SVGAGI. This CDR3 has 14 residues. V lost 6 bases, J lost 3 bases, and 3 bases stayed unmatched. The CDR3 protein is CASRSRGPNEKLFF. CDR3 bases: TGTGCCAGCAGGAGCAGGGGGCCTAATGAAAAACTGTTTTTT.

This rearrangement joins TRBV5-6 to TRBJ2-1; 12 positions agree with TRBD2. V lost 3 bases and J lost 5; bases outside the gene matches: 9. There are 17 residues in the CDR3. The germline CDR1 and CDR2 sequences are SGHDT and YYEEEE. DNA for the CDR3: TGTGCCAGCAGCTGGCCTAGCGGGAGGGACTTTCACAATGAGCAGTTCTTC. Its translation: CASSWPSGRDFHNEQFF.